The clone carrying this T cell receptor beta chain was picked up a small number of times. One entry per CDR3 protein results from TCRdb running MiXCR on the PCR reads. The table records about 12,000 distinct CDR3 sequences, 55% to 70% of them present only once. This sample is part of a study of tumor-infiltrating lymphocytes in oesophageal squamous cell carcinoma. This CDR3 has 15 residues. The germline V gene encodes CDR1 SGHTA and CDR2 FQGTGA. This chain joins TRBV7-3 and TRBJ2-1; D possibly corresponds to TRBD2 (6 bases). The end of the DNA fits TRBJ2-7 better, so the J call may be wrong. Input material: esophageal tumor tissue. This clonotype was sampled from a female donor with esophageal squamous cell carcinoma. The chain's CDR3 is CASSPVARGRGEQYF. The CDR3 nucleotides are TGTGCCAGCAGCCCTGTGGCTAGAGGCCGGGGGGAGCAGTACTTC.